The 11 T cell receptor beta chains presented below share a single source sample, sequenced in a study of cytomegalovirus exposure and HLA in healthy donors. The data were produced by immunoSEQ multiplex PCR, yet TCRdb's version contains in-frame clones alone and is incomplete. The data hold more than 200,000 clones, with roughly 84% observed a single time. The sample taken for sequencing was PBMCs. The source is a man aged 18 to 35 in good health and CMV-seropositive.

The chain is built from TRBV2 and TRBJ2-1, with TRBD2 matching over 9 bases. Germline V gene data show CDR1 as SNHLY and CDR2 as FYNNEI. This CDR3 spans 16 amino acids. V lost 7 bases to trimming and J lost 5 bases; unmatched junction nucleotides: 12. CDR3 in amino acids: CASTSAGTSSNNEQFF. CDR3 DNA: TGTGCCAGCACCTCAGCTGGGACTAGCAGCAACAATGAGCAGTTCTTC.

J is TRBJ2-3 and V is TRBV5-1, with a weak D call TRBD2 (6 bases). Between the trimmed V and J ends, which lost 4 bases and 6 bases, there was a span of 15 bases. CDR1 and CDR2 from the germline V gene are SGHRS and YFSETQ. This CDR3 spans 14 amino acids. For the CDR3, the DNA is TGCGCCAGCAGCCTAGTGACTAGTTGGGATACGCAGTATTTT. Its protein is CASSLVTSWDTQYF.

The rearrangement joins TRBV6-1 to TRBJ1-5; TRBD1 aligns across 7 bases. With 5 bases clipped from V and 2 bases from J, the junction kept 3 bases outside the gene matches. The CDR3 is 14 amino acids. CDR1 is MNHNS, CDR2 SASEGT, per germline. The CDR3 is CASSITGGNQPQHF. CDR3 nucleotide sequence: TGTGCCAGCAGTATTACAGGGGGCAATCAGCCCCAGCATTTT.

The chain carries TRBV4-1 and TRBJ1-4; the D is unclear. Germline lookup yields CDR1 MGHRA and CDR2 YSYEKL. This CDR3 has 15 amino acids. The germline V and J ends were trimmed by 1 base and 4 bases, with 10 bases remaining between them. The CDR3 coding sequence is TGCGCCAGCAGCCAAGGTGGGGTCCTTAATGAAAAACTGTTTTTT. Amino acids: CASSQGGVLNEKLFF.

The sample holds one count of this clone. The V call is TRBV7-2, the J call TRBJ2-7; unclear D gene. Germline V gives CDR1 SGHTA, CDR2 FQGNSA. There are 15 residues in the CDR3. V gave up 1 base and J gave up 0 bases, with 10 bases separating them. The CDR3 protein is CASSLVPAYSYEQYF. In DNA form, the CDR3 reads TGTGCCAGCAGCTTAGTCCCAGCGTACTCCTACGAGCAGTACTTC.

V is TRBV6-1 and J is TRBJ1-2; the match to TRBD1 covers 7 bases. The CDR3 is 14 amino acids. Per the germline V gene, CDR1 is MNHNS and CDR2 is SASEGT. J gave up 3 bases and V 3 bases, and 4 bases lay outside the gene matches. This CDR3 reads CASSDEDRYYGYTF. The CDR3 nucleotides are TGTGCCAGCAGTGATGAGGACAGGTACTATGGCTACACCTTC.

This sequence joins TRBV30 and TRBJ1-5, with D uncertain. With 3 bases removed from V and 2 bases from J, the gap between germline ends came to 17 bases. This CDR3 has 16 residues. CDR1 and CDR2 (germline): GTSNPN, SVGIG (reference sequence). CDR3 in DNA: TGTGCCTGGAGCCGTAGGGCGACATTCGGCAATCAGCCCCAGCATTTT. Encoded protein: CAWSRRATFGNQPQHF.

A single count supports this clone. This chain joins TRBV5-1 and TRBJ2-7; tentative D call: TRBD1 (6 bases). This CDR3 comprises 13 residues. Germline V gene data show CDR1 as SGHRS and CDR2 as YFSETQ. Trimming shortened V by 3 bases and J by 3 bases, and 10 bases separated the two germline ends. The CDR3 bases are TGCGCCAGCAGCTGGGAACAGGGCTACGAGCAGTACTTC. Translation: CASSWEQGYEQYF.

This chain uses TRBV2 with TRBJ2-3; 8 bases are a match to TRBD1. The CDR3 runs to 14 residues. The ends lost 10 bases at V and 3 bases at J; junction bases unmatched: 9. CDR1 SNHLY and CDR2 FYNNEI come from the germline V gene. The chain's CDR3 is CANRQGLGTDTQYF. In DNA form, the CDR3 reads TGTGCCAACCGACAGGGGCTAGGGACAGATACGCAGTATTTT.

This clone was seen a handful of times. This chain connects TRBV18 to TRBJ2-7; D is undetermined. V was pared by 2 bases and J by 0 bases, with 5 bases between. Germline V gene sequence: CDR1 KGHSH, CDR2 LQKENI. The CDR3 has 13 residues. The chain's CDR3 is CASSPSVSYEQYF. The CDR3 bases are TGTGCCAGCTCACCATCAGTCTCCTACGAGCAGTACTTC.

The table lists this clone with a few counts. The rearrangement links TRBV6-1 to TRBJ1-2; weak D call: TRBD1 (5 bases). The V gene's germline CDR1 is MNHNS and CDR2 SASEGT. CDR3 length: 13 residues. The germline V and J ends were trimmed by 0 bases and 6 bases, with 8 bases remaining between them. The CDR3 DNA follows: TGTGCCAGCAGTGAAGCAGGGGCTAATGGCTACACCTTC. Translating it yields CASSEAGANGYTF.